Listed here is a single T cell receptor beta chain. Its antigen is currently unknown. The V end lost 0 bases, the J end lost 0 bases, and 8 bases lay between the germline ends. This CDR3 is 14 amino acids long. CDR1 and CDR2 (germline): DFQATT, SNEGSKA (reference sequence). The sample belongs to a study of blood T cells in healthy people across ages. The second PCR ran about 6 to 11 cycles with a sample-barcoded 5' primer and J-beta primers. TCRdb re-called the 5' RACE reads with MiXCR, one entry per CDR3 protein. This table has about 680,000 distinct CDR3 sequences, around 45% appearing once. Study-level points and caveats: The unknown donor CMV status may have confounded expanded clonotype changes.

The clonotype comes from a woman aged 60-75 years in good health. The chain links TRBV20-1 to TRBJ1-1, with D unclear. Sequenced sample: blood. The CDR3 nucleotides are TGCAGTGCTAGAGATGACCCGATGAACACTGAAGCTTTCTTT. Translating gives CSARDDPMNTEAFF.